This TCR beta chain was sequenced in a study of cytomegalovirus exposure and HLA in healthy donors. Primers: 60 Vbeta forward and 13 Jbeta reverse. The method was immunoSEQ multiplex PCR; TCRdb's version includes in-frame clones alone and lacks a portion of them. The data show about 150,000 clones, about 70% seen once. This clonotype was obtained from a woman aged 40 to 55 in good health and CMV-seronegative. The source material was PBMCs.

In nucleotides, the CDR3 is TGTGCCAGCAGTTACCAGGCGAACACTGAAGCTTTCTTT. Protein product: CASSYQANTEAFF. The V gene is TRBV27, the J gene TRBJ1-1; D gene ambiguous. Germline CDR1 and CDR2: MNHEY and SMNVEV (reference sequence). V shed 4 bases and J shed 1 base, with 7 bases lying between them. The CDR3 covers 13 residues.